Following are 12 T cell receptor beta chains from one sample sequenced in a study of T cell repertoires in cytomegalovirus infection. TCRdb recomputed calls from the reads with MiXCR, one row per CDR3 protein. The table has hundreds of thousands of distinct CDR3 sequences, 20% to 25% seen once. Sequenced material: CD8+ T cells from PBMCs. The receptors originated from a human donor in good health (CMV status not recorded). Some clones in this sample may be carry-over from other donors' samples.

This clonotype was seen ten or more times. V is TRBV7-8 and J is TRBJ2-7, with D perhaps TRBD2 (6 bases). CDR3 length equals 14 residues. V was trimmed by 2 bases and J by 7 bases, leaving 15 bases between them. CDR1 and CDR2 (germline): SGHVS, FQNEAQ. CDR3 DNA sequence: TGTGCCAGCAGCTTATCGGGAGTGACGAAGGAGCAGTACGTC. It translates to CASSLSGVTKEQYV.

The V call is TRBV20-1, the J call TRBJ2-5, with 8 bases lining up with TRBD1. Germline V CDR1 and CDR2: DFQATT, SNEGSKA (reference sequence). This CDR3 is built from 15 residues. V was clipped by 3 bases and J by 4 bases; unmatched bases: 10. Here the CDR3 DNA reads TGCAGTGCTAGGATCAGGGGGCCTCGGGGAGAGACCCAGTACTTC. This gives the protein CSARIRGPRGETQYF.

The chain is built from TRBV19 and TRBJ1-4; 8 bases are shared with TRBD1. The germline CDR1 and CDR2 sequences are LNHDA and SQIVND (reference sequence). V lost 3 bases to trimming and J lost 8 bases; unmatched junction nucleotides: 5. The CDR3 runs 14 residues. This chain's CDR3 is CASSMVRGQEKLFF. DNA of the CDR3: TGTGCCAGTAGTATGGTCAGGGGGCAAGAAAAACTGTTTTTT.

The chain combines TRBV20-1 with TRBJ2-1, with 7 nucleotides matching TRBD1. The length of the CDR3 is 13 residues. Germline V CDR1 and CDR2: DFQATT, SNEGSKA (reference sequence). Trimming took 6 bases from V and 1 from J; bases not matched to a gene: 3. The CDR3 sequence: CSAGTVSYNEQFF. CDR3 DNA sequence: TGCAGTGCCGGGACAGTTTCCTACAATGAGCAGTTCTTC.

The chain is built from TRBV9 and TRBJ2-1; 7 bases are a match to TRBD1. Losses at the gene ends were 0 bases for V and 4 bases for J; bases not matched to a gene: 7. Germline-derived CDR1 and CDR2 are SGDLS and YYNGEE. This CDR3 comprises 16 residues. CDR3 DNA: TGTGCCAGCAGCGTAGTGGCAGGGGGTTTGTACAATGAGCAGTTCTTC. Its translation is CASSVVAGGLYNEQFF.

The chain has TRBV10-3 and TRBJ2-7; weak D call: TRBD1 (6 bases). Trimming left V 10 bases short and J 4 bases short, with 20 bases between. CDR3 length: 14 amino acids. CDR1 and CDR2 (germline): ENHRY, SYGVKD. For the CDR3, the DNA is TGTGCCACCCAGGCGACAGGTGACTTATACGAGCAGTACGTC. It encodes CATQATGDLYEQYV.

As concerns this clonotype: Given a much more abundant clone one base away, this may be a read error. The chain employs TRBV7-2 and TRBJ2-7; 10 bases are shared with TRBD1. The CDR3 is 14 residues long. Germline CDR1 is SGHTA and CDR2 is FQGNSA. V shed 6 bases, J shed 6 bases, and the junction held 8 bases outside the gene matches. The CDR3 sequence is CASRAGTGDFEQYF. The CDR3 DNA is TGTGCCAGCAGGGCCGGGACAGGGGACTTCGAGCAGTACTTC.

Comment on this clonotype: A single base separates this from a much larger clone, so it may be a read error. Since the CDR3 does not end with the conserved phenylalanine or tryptophan, this likely comes from a read error. The chain links TRBV7-2 to TRBJ2-4, with TRBD2 matching over 13 bases. Germline CDR1 is SGHTA and CDR2 is FQGNSA. The V segment lost 5 bases and the J segment 6 bases; nucleotides outside the gene matches: 10. This CDR3 spans 17 amino acids. The DNA for the CDR3 is TGTGCCAGCAGCACACGGACTAGCGGGGGCTGGGTAAACATTCAGTACTAC. Amino acid sequence: CASSTRTSGGWVNIQYY.

The chain recombines TRBV7-6 with TRBJ2-3; 11 bases line up with TRBD2. Germline CDR1 SGHVS, CDR2 FNYEAQ. The CDR3 is made up of 17 amino acids. Trimming cost V 2 bases and J 3 bases; bases outside gene matches: 7. The CDR3 here is CASSLRASSGGTDTQYF. DNA of the CDR3: TGTGCCAGCAGCTTAAGAGCGTCTAGCGGGGGGACAGATACGCAGTATTTT. The entire variable domain, with the rest obtained from reference TRBV7-6 and TRBJ2-3, is as follows: GAGVSQSPRYKVTKRGQDVALRCDPISGHVSLYWYRQALGQGPEFLTYFNYEAQQDKSGLPNDRFSAERPEGSISTLTIQRTEQRDSAMYRCASSLRASSGGTDTQYFGPGTRLTVL.

Ten or more counts support this clonotype. The genes are TRBV7-8 and TRBJ1-5; TRBD1 matches 7 bases. V was pared by 6 bases and J by 2 bases, with 7 bases of the junction left unmatched. Looked up from germline, CDR1 is SGHVS and CDR2 is FQNEAQ. This CDR3 is 15 amino acids long. The CDR3 region has the DNA TGTGCCAGCAGTCCCGGGACAGTCCGCAATCAGCCCCAGCATTTT. Translating gives CASSPGTVRNQPQHF.

The chain combines TRBV27 with TRBJ2-5, with 7 bases aligning to TRBD2. CDR1 and CDR2 from the germline V gene are MNHEY and SMNVEV (reference sequence). The CDR3 sequence is 17 residues long. The V segment lost 5 bases and the J segment 3 bases; nucleotides outside the gene matches: 15. This CDR3 reads CASSQTLGLVGKETQYF. In nucleotides, the CDR3 is TGTGCCAGCAGTCAAACCCTCGGACTAGTGGGGAAAGAGACCCAGTACTTC.

Only a few counts were recorded for this clonotype. The V call is TRBV7-6, the J call TRBJ2-3; D possibly corresponds to TRBD2 (5 bases). The CDR3 consists of 13 residues. With 5 bases removed from V and 3 bases from J, the gap between germline ends came to 9 bases. CDR1 and CDR2 (germline): SGHVS, FNYEAQ. The chain's CDR3 is CASSPTGTDTQYF. In DNA, the CDR3 is TGTGCCAGCAGCCCAACGGGGACAGATACGCAGTATTTT.